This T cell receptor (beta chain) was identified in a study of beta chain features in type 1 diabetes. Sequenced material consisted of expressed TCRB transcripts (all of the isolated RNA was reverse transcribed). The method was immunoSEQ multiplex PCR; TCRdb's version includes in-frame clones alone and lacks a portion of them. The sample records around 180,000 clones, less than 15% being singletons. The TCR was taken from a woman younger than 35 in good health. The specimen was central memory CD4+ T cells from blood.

The CDR3 coding sequence is TGTGCCAGCAGTGGAGGGACTAGCGTTTCAGATACGCAGTATTTT. This translates into CASSGGTSVSDTQYF. The chain recombines TRBV2 with TRBJ2-3, with 10 positions matching TRBD2. The CDR3 is 15 residues long. Losses at the gene ends were 4 bases for V and 4 bases for J; bases not matched to a gene: 5. The germline V gene has CDR1 SNHLY and CDR2 FYNNEI. Together with reference TRBV2 and TRBJ2-3, the CDR3 gives the full variable domain: EPEVTQTPSHQVTQMGQEVILRCVPISNHLYFYWYRQILGQKVEFLVSFYNNEISEKSEIFDDQFSVERPDGSNFTLKIRSTKLEDSAMYFCASSGGTSVSDTQYFGPGTRLTVL.